This T cell receptor beta chain came from a study of cytomegalovirus exposure and HLA in healthy donors listed by TCRdb under 2017. With respect to the entire study: An earlier analysis of 550 to 700 of the donors reported 250 to 300 Gb of sequence data and 117 million unique TCR beta sequences from some 180 million T cells. The study profiled the T cell repertoires of fewer than 850 subjects by immunosequencing and related them to cytomegalovirus serostatus. Typing coverage differed by locus: A, B, C, DRB1 and DQB1 were typed in about 629-640 donors, DQA1 in about 500, DPA1 in around 600, and DPB1 in roughly 450. To decide whether each TCR beta V gene segment behaved as functional or pseudogenic, an earlier analysis of over 500 of the donors relied on high-throughput TCR beta sequencing. Along with the roughly 670-subject first cohort, a separate validation cohort of over a hundred different subjects was used. Donor age, sex, ethnicity and CMV serostatus were compiled alongside the repertoire data. To predict cytomegalovirus infection status, the study combined high-throughput TCR immunosequencing, statistical association of individual TCRs with disease status, and machine learning. On average, 235,054 unique TCR beta nucleotide sequences were sequenced per donor among 398 genotyped donors of the cohort, with roughly 18% of those sequences being non-productive. HLA typing covered class I and class II loci at four-digit resolution. Of the approximately 400 genotyped donors, approximately 80% fell in the genetic ancestry cluster associated with self-reported Caucasian donors. An early release that covered fewer than 750 HLA-typed donors contained around 300 gigabases of sequencing data and tens of millions of unique TCR sequences. A later analysis re-analyzed previously published TCR beta repertoires from approximately 700 donors and added high-resolution HLA genotyping to study TCR occurrence patterns. Rather than drawing on any new phenotypic data, the later analysis identified candidate immune exposures from TCR beta sequences and the way those sequences occurred across donors. The aim of the study was to test whether cataloging public T cell receptors could identify signatures of past pathogen exposure. Every repertoire in the discovery cohort had been generated on one and the same sequencing platform. In a later genetic analysis, genome-wide SNP genotypes for about 65% of the roughly 670 donors were used, and that subset was treated as a discovery cohort. A handful of DR-DQ haplotypes were handled as single units for association and clustering because linkage in the cohort was strong.

The cohort consisted of 666 healthy bone marrow donors. Cohort members were all nominally healthy when sampled, although unrecorded immune exposures were likely present. The donor tested CMV seropositive and was one of the 289 seropositive cohort members. A peripheral blood sample was collected from each donor, and TCR beta sequencing was performed on peripheral blood mononuclear cells. The Qiagen DNeasy Blood Extraction Kit was used to extract genomic DNA from the blood cell samples. To note about this clone: This clone's antigen is unknown. The sample holds no much larger clone one base away, and base qualities are not on file.

Paper-wide results and their limitations: Roughly uniform sequencing depth across donors was assumed in presence/absence analyses, although this assumption may not hold. A later analysis reported that several top co-occurrence clusters appeared linked to parvovirus B19, influenza, CMV and Epstein-Barr virus. When HLA alleles, especially DR and DQ, strongly co-occurred, TCR associations were difficult to assign to individual alleles. Immune exposure information for the cohort was limited to CMV serostatus. Linkage disequilibrium might explain the correlated functional status among segregating V segments, but an unknown experimental factor could not be excluded. Most TCR sequences were observed very rarely across donors, whereas some public TCRs were present in many individuals. According to a later genetic analysis, donors in an Asian-associated ancestry cluster had fewer N-insertions in productive TCRs than the roughly 660-donor mean. An earlier analysis of approximately 590 of the donors showed that most TCR beta V segments appeared in productive rearrangements either about 87% or about 30% of the time, which broadly matched IMGT annotations. The cohort was sequenced for TCR beta chains only, and without alpha or paired-chain data the features that could be detected were limited. Because HLA typing was missing for some donors at each locus, association tests included only the typed subset. In a later analysis, 16,951 TCR beta sequences were associated with specific HLA alleles at a false discovery rate of 0.05. In the study, roughly 160 TCR beta chains were listed as associated with cytomegalovirus. A few of the identified cytomegalovirus-associated TCR beta chains were confirmed in vitro to be specific for cytomegalovirus antigens. A later genetic analysis associated a missense DCLRE1C variant with V-gene and J-gene trimming of TCR beta chains, and an independent cohort replicated the association. A further reported finding was that TCR beta sequences accurately predicted the HLA-A and HLA-B alleles for most subjects in the first cohort. Some IMGT-functional V segments, including TRBV6-2 and TRBV6-3, could not be told apart with the 87-base-pair reads, so those segments were excluded. According to a later analysis, TCR association rates differed among HLA loci, with DRB1 alleles showing the most associated TCRs and HLA-C alleles showing the fewest. A cluster of highly shared sequence variants was judged likely to be a technical artifact of the sequencing pipeline. In a later analysis, most CMV-associated TCR beta chains were found to appear HLA-restricted, with HLA associations seemingly driven largely by CMV exposure. The classifier was reported to diagnose cytomegalovirus status with high specificity and sensitivity in both the original cohort and the validation cohort. Compared with equally common non-associated chains, HLA-associated TCR beta chains in a later analysis were more clonally expanded and had lower generation probabilities. The authors suggested that the approach could potentially be generalized to other disease states and immunological phenotypes. The earlier analysis of nearly 600 of the donors excluded roughly 17 rarely observed V segments, including chromosome 9 orphons, because counts were too low.

V ends up 3 bases short and J 6 bases short, with an unmatched junction base count of 11. From a lookup of the germline V gene, CDR1 and CDR2 are SGHRS and YFSETQ. The CDR3 measures 16 amino acids from cysteine to phenylalanine. Only the CDR3 portion is preserved as DNA: 48 bases, with reading frame beginning at the first base. The receptor library was made with the immunoSEQ multiplex PCR assay. For the multiplex PCR, a mixture combining 60 forward primers for TCR Vbeta segments and 13 reverse primers for TCR Jbeta segments was used. The CDR3 region of rearranged TCR beta genes was amplified from genomic DNA by a multiplex PCR assay. On the Illumina HiSeq System, the amplified TCR beta libraries were sequenced as 87-base-pair reads. As for how the authors treated the data: A later analysis tallied around 87 million unique TCR beta chains across the 550 to 850 repertoires, and about 10 million of those chains were shared by two or more donors. Raw reads were error-corrected and collapsed into unique sequences with a nearest-neighbor algorithm that merged closely related sequences to remove PCR and sequencing errors. CDR3 sequences were aligned to IMGT reference sequences to assign V, D and J gene segments. For a sequence to be retained, a match of at least six nucleotides was required to both a V gene segment and a J gene segment. A rearrangement was called productive if the CDR3 had no stop codons and remained in frame with V and J, and every other rearrangement was called non-productive. CDR3 was defined according to IMGT convention as the region running from the second conserved V-encoded cysteine to the conserved J-encoded phenylalanine. In an earlier analysis of around 640 of the donors, sequences lacking an unambiguous match to a single V gene segment were excluded. In an earlier analysis of 500 to 750 of the donors, V segments were called functional above 56.7% productive rearrangements and were called segregating when the between-donor standard deviation exceeded 5%. A statistical classification framework was developed to diagnose cytomegalovirus status using the catalog of TCR beta chain sequences. In a later analysis, V and J genes were assigned by comparing TCR nucleotide sequences against IMGT/GENE-DB human TR gene sequences. In a later analysis, CDR3 sequences and most-parsimonious VDJ recombination scenarios were assigned using the TCRdist pipeline. A later analysis defined each TCR beta chain by its CDR3 amino acid sequence plus V-gene family, and excluded reads lacking a unique V-gene family. A later analysis removed roughly 590 highly shared, low-generation-probability nucleotide sequences to deal with suspected cross-contamination and a sequencing artifact. In a later analysis, a clonal expansion index for each public chain was calculated from normalized within-repertoire ranks of inferred template counts. In a later analysis, generation probabilities were computed using a VDJ recombination model fitted to out-of-frame rearrangements, and the results were checked against IGoR. A later analysis scored TCR-TCR, TCR-HLA and TCR-CMV co-occurrence with hypergeometric tests, applying a repertoire-size bias correction to TCR pairs. To estimate false discovery rates, a later analysis permuted the HLA or CMV assignments 20 times. In a later analysis, co-occurring TCRs were grouped using DBSCAN, with TCRdist sequence similarity added in when clustering inside HLA-allele-positive subsets. Repertoires with fewer than 30,000 or more than 120,000 public chains, plus five repertoires with anomalous nucleotide sharing, were excluded from co-occurrence clustering. TCRdb retrieved this table from immuneACCESS and kept in-frame rearrangements only. Not all clones are present; in checked studies, unresolved V genes account for under half, and no reason is known for the remainder. V, J and clone size derive from that table, while D and trimming were established from the DNA sequence. The sample contains around 150,000 clones, 80% of them found a single time. The ten largest clones take up roughly 10% of the sample.

This clonotype was sampled from a man between 18 and 35 years old in good health and CMV-seropositive. Sequencing used PBMCs. The chain uses TRBV5-1 and TRBJ2-1; the junction holds 8 bases that match TRBD2. The CDR3 reads as follows: CASSWTGTSGGNEQFF. The nucleotide sequence reads as follows: TGCGCCAGCAGCTGGACCGGGACTAGTGGGGGCAATGAGCAGTTCTTC.